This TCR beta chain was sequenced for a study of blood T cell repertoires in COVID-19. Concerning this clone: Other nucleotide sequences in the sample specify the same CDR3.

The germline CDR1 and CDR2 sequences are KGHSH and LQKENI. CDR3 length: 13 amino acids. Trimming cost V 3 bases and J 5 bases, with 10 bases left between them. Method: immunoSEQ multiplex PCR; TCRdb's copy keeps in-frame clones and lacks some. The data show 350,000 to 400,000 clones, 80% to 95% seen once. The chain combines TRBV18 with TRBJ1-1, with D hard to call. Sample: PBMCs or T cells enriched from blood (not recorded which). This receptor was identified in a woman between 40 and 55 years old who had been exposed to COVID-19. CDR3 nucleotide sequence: TGTGCCAGCTCACCCGCTCGGGGAACTGAAGCTTTCTTT. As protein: CASSPARGTEAFF.